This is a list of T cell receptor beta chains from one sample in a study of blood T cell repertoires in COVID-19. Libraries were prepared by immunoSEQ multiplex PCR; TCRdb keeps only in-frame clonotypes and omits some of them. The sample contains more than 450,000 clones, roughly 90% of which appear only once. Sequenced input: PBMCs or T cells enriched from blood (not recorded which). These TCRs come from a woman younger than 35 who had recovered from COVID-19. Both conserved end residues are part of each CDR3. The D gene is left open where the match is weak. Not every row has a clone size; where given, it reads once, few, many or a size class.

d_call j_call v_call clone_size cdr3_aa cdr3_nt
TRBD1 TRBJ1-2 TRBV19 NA CASSIQLGDRGHGYTF TGTGCCAGTAGTATCCAACTTGGGGACAGGGGCCATGGCTACACCTTC
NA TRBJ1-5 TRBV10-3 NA CAISESTGGQPQHF TGTGCCATCAGTGAGTCTACCGGGGGTCAGCCCCAGCATTTT
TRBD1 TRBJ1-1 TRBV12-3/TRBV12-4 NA CASNTPGGTEAFF TGTGCCAGCAATACCCCAGGGGGCACTGAAGCTTTCTTT
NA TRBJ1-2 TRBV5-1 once CASSPVGGLYGYTF TGCGCCAGCAGCCCCGTCGGCGGACTATATGGCTACACCTTC
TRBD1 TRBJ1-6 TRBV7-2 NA CASSSGQANSPLHF TGTGCCAGCAGCTCCGGACAGGCAAACTCACCCCTCCACTTT
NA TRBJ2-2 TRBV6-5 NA CASSWELGGGELFF TGTGCCAGCAGTTGGGAACTAGGGGGCGGGGAGCTGTTTTTT
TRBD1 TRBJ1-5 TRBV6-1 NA CASSEFPRDRSNQPQHF TGTGCCAGCAGTGAATTTCCACGGGACAGAAGCAATCAGCCCCAGCATTTT
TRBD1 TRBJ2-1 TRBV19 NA CASSRHRGVDEQFF TGTGCCAGTAGTCGGCACAGGGGGGTCGATGAGCAGTTCTTC
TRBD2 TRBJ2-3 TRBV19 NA CASRTSGGTDTQYF TGTGCCAGTAGAACTAGCGGGGGAACAGATACGCAGTATTTT
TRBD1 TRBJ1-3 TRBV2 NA CASSRTGGENTIYF TGTGCCAGCAGTCGGACAGGGGGAGAAAACACCATATATTTT
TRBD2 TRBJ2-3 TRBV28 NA CASSFYTSGTYTDTQYF TGTGCCAGCAGTTTTTATACTAGCGGGACCTACACAGATACGCAGTATTTT
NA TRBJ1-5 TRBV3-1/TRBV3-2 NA CASSPSGGSVPNQPQHF TGTGCCAGCAGCCCCTCGGGGGGCTCGGTACCTAATCAGCCCCAGCATTTT
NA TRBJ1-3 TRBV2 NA CASGAGMGNTIYF TGTGCCAGTGGGGCGGGGATGGGAAACACCATATATTTT
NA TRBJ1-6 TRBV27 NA CASSQARGSYNSPLHF TGTGCCAGCAGTCAGGCAAGGGGCTCCTATAATTCACCCCTCCACTTT
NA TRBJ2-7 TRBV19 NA CASSPRTAAYEQYF TGTGCCAGTAGTCCCCGGACAGCCGCCTACGAGCAGTACTTC
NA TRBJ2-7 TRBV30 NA CAWSVSGNEQYF TGTGCCTGGAGTGTATCAGGGAACGAGCAGTACTTC